This record looks at one T cell receptor beta chain sequence and its context. Its antigen is still unknown. These data are taken from a study of T cell responses to AZD1222 COVID-19 vaccine. Study-level findings and limits: Two doses of AZD1222 preceded a rise in Spike-specific TCR breadth and depth.

The protocol was immunoSEQ multiplex PCR, while the TCRdb copy is restricted to in-frame clones and leaves out a portion. The sample lists 95,000 to 150,000 clones, roughly 88% seen once, with approximately 4.5% in the top ten. Source: peripheral blood, taken on day 0 of MenACWY control vaccination. This sequence originates from an adult in good health.

Here the CDR3 DNA reads TGTGCCATCAGTTTTACGGGGGGGTTGTTAGATACGCAGTATTTT. It translates to CAISFTGGLLDTQYF. V and J are TRBV10-3 and TRBJ2-3, with 8 positions matching TRBD2. Germline trimming cut 5 bases from V and 5 bases from J; bases unmatched to any gene: 9. Germline V gives CDR1 ENHRY, CDR2 SYGVKD. The CDR3 extends over 15 amino acids.